The 24 T cell receptor beta chains below come from one sample, sequenced in a study of T cells in Graves' hyperthyroidism and ophthalmopathy. What was amplified from RNA transcripts were TCR beta CDR3 regions. First-round RT-PCR targeting the TCR CDR3 was performed with the HTBI primer set. Each CDR3 protein is one row after TCRdb ran MiXCR on the multiplex PCR reads. The sample carries about 640,000 distinct CDR3 sequences, less than 25% recorded once. Sequencing was done on a sample of blood. The receptor source for this set is a man aged 25-40 years with Graves' ophthalmopathy.

This clonotype occurred many times. CDR3 residues: CASSQDQVNTEAFF. The CDR3 region has the DNA TGTGCCAGCAGCCAAGATCAAGTGAACACTGAAGCTTTCTTT. The V gene is TRBV4-2, the J gene TRBJ1-1; D not certain. Germline V CDR1 and CDR2: LGHNA, YNFKEQ. The CDR3 contains 14 residues. V shed 0 bases and J shed 0 bases, with 5 bases lying between them.

V gene TRBV4-1 combines with J gene TRBJ2-5, with D possibly being TRBD1 or TRBD2 (6 bases each). V was pared by 4 bases and J by 5 bases, with 20 bases between. This CDR3 has 16 residues. Germline lookup yields CDR1 MGHRA and CDR2 YSYEKL. CDR3 nucleotides: TGCGCCAGCAGCCCAAGGGGCCGGGGGCAGGGGGAGACCCAGTACTTC. Amino acid sequence: CASSPRGRGQGETQYF.

This clonotype was observed many times. CDR3 protein: CASSDRTGKGLEAFF. The CDR3 DNA sequence: TGTGCCAGCAGTGATAGGACAGGGAAGGGACTTGAAGCTTTCTTT. The rearrangement links TRBV6-1 to TRBJ1-1; 8 bases line up with TRBD1. CDR1 and CDR2 (germline): MNHNS, SASEGT. This CDR3 comprises 15 residues. The V and J ends lost 3 bases and 7 bases, in that order; junction bases with no gene match: 10.

The rearrangement joins TRBV5-5 to TRBJ2-1; 7 nucleotides agree with TRBD2. This CDR3 spans 16 amino acids. Germline CDR1 SGHKS, CDR2 YYEKEE (reference sequence). The V and J ends lost 3 bases and 0 bases, in that order; junction bases with no gene match: 6. CDR3 protein: CASSSGAGFSYNEQFF. The CDR3, as DNA: TGTGCCAGCAGCTCGGGAGCGGGGTTCTCCTACAATGAGCAGTTCTTC.

V gene TRBV6-1 combines with J gene TRBJ2-7; 8 bases align to TRBD2. The V and J ends lost 6 bases and 0 bases, in that order; junction bases with no gene match: 16. Germline-derived CDR1 and CDR2 are MNHNS and SASEGT. The length of the CDR3 is 18 residues. This chain's CDR3 is CASRGAGESYQSSYEQYF. CDR3 DNA sequence: TGTGCCAGCAGAGGAGCGGGAGAGTCCTACCAAAGCTCCTACGAGCAGTACTTC.

The chain joins TRBV6-5 to TRBJ2-2, with D hard to call. The V and J ends lost 2 bases and 13 bases respectively, with 17 bases between them. This CDR3 has 14 residues. Per the germline V gene, CDR1 is MNHEY and CDR2 is SVGAGI. The CDR3 bases are TGTGCCAGCAGTTACGCCCCAGACCTATATAGGCTGTTTTTT. Translating gives CASSYAPDLYRLFF.

This clonotype was seen a handful of times. V gene TRBV4-2 combines with J gene TRBJ2-7; D is unresolved. This CDR3 region has 14 residues. Per the germline V gene, CDR1 is LGHNA and CDR2 is YNFKEQ. The V end was cut by 4 bases, the J end by 1 base, with 11 bases between. The CDR3 nucleotides are TGTGCCAGCAGCCCCTCCGACAATTCCTACGAGCAGTACTTC. It codes for CASSPSDNSYEQYF.

This chain links TRBV10-3 with TRBJ1-1; 9 nucleotides agree with TRBD1. Germline V gives CDR1 ENHRY, CDR2 SYGVKD. The CDR3 extends over 19 amino acids. Trimming removed 2 bases from V and 0 bases from J; junction bases left unmatched: 13. The CDR3 DNA follows: TGTGCCATCAGTGAGAGCGGGCCCGGGACAGGGAATTTGAACACTGAAGCTTTCTTT. Protein sequence: CAISESGPGTGNLNTEAFF.

This rearrangement joins TRBV19 to TRBJ1-1; 7 bases align to TRBD1. The CDR3 extends over 14 amino acids. The ends lost 3 bases at V and 5 bases at J; junction bases unmatched: 6. Looked up from germline, CDR1 is LNHDA and CDR2 is SQIVND (reference sequence). The CDR3 DNA follows: TGTGCCAGTAGTATTCCAGGGGGAAGAACTGAAGCTTTCTTT. Amino acids: CASSIPGGRTEAFF.

There are a few counts of this clonotype. V and J are TRBV9 and TRBJ1-4; D might be TRBD1 (6 bases). Germline V lookup: CDR1 SGDLS, CDR2 YYNGEE. The CDR3 totals 15 residues. V gave up 1 base and J gave up 7 bases, with 14 bases separating them. The CDR3 region has the DNA TGTGCCAGCAGCGTACAGGGGAGCGGGGGTGAAAAACTGTTTTTT. Its translation is CASSVQGSGGEKLFF.

The chain is built from TRBV14 and TRBJ2-3; 7 bases match TRBD1. The CDR3 has 17 amino acids. The trim removed 3 bases at V and 3 bases at J, leaving 12 bases unmatched. Per the germline V gene, CDR1 is SGHDN and CDR2 is FVKESK. CDR3 DNA sequence: TGTGCCAGCAGCCACCGAGAGAGGGACAGTTTGACAGATACGCAGTATTTT. It specifies CASSHRERDSLTDTQYF.

This clonotype was seen at least ten times. The rearrangement links TRBV2 to TRBJ2-1, with TRBD1 identical over 12 bases. Germline V gene data show CDR1 as SNHLY and CDR2 as FYNNEI. J lost 8 bases, V lost 3 bases, and 8 bases had no gene match. This CDR3 has 16 residues. The CDR3: CASSDRRDRGHDEQFF. The DNA of the CDR3 is TGTGCCAGCAGTGATCGTCGGGACAGGGGGCACGATGAGCAGTTCTTC.

This clonotype was detected a few times. This chain links TRBV30 with TRBJ2-3; tentatively, D is TRBD2 (6 bases). V was cut by 1 base and J by 9 bases, with 14 bases left in between. This CDR3 spans 13 amino acids. Germline-derived CDR1 and CDR2 are GTSNPN and SVGIG (reference sequence). The CDR3 bases are TGTGCCTGGAGTGGGCTGGGACTTGGGACGCAGTATTTT. This translates into CAWSGLGLGTQYF.

This clonotype was detected a few times. The genes are TRBV10-3 and TRBJ1-2, with D tentatively TRBD1 (5 bases). The CDR3 length is 12 residues. CDR1 is ENHRY, CDR2 SYGVKD, per germline. V lost 9 bases and J lost 3, with 11 bases in between. The CDR3 DNA is TGTGCCATACTGACAGATCACTATGGCTACACCTTC. Translated: CAILTDHYGYTF.

The rearrangement uses TRBV6-1 and TRBJ1-2; 9 nucleotides align to TRBD1. With V trimmed by 5 bases and J by 6 bases, 7 bases remained unmatched. Germline CDR1 is MNHNS and CDR2 is SASEGT. The CDR3 runs to 14 residues. The CDR3 loop reads CASSPPDRGNGYTF. CDR3 coding DNA: TGTGCCAGCAGTCCCCCTGACAGGGGGAATGGCTACACCTTC.

This clonotype was seen ten or more times. The rearrangement joins TRBV19 to TRBJ1-1; TRBD1 is a possible D gene (5 bases). Trimming took off 9 bases at V and 3 bases at J, with 8 bases between the two ends. Germline V gene lookup returns CDR1 LNHDA and CDR2 SQIVND (reference sequence). This CDR3 is 11 amino acids long. CDR3 loop: CASTGHTEAFF. As DNA, the CDR3 is TGTGCCAGCACAGGCCACACTGAAGCTTTCTTT.

This clonotype was observed a few times. This chain connects TRBV12-3 or TRBV12-4 to TRBJ1-2; D unclear. Trimming shortened V by 2 bases and J by 2 bases, and 9 bases separated the two germline ends. The CDR3 is 14 residues long. The CDR3 DNA reads as TGTGCCAGCAGTTTAAACGGCAGGAACTATGGCTACACCTTC. It encodes CASSLNGRNYGYTF.

This chain links TRBV20-1 with TRBJ2-5; TRBD2 matches at 11 bases. The V segment lost 0 bases and the J segment 4 bases; nucleotides outside the gene matches: 4. CDR1 DFQATT and CDR2 SNEGSKA come from the germline V gene (reference sequence). The CDR3 consists of 15 residues. The CDR3 DNA follows: TGCAGTGCTAGAGAGTTACTAGCGGGAGCAGAGACCCAGTACTTC. As protein: CSARELLAGAETQYF.

This clonotype has at least ten counts. V and J are TRBV28 and TRBJ2-1; D might be TRBD1 or TRBD2, each matching 5 bases. Trimming took off 10 bases at V and 0 bases at J, with 16 bases between the two ends. Looked up from germline, CDR1 is MDHEN and CDR2 is SYDVKM. The CDR3 runs 15 residues. The CDR3 spells CATGWGSGSYNEQFF. The CDR3 region has the DNA TGTGCCACCGGTTGGGGGTCTGGCTCCTACAATGAGCAGTTCTTC.

This clonotype appeared a few times. This rearrangement joins TRBV4-2 to TRBJ2-2; 8 bases fit TRBD1. From germline, CDR1 is LGHNA and CDR2 YNFKEQ. There are 17 residues in the CDR3. Germline trimming cut 2 bases from V and 3 bases from J; bases unmatched to any gene: 8. The CDR3 DNA follows: TGTGCCAGCAGCCAACCCCGACAGGGGTACGACACCGGGGAGCTGTTTTTT. This encodes CASSQPRQGYDTGELFF.

This clonotype was seen a handful of times. This chain connects TRBV13 to TRBJ2-3, with no clear D. The CDR3 is 13 amino acids. The germline V and J ends were trimmed by 2 bases and 5 bases, with 8 bases remaining between them. Germline assignment: CDR1 PRHDT and CDR2 FYEKMQ (reference sequence). The CDR3 here is CASSLTSQDTQYF. DNA of the CDR3: TGTGCCAGCAGCTTAACAAGTCAAGATACGCAGTATTTT.

This clonotype has ten or more counts. The chain employs TRBV11-3 and TRBJ2-1; 8 bases align to TRBD2. CDR1 is SGHNT and CDR2 is YENEEA in the germline V gene. V shed 5 bases and J 6 bases; nucleotides not matched to a gene: 6. The CDR3 sequence is 14 residues long. This CDR3 reads CASSVNSGTNEQFF. CDR3 DNA: TGTGCCAGCAGCGTTAATAGCGGGACCAATGAGCAGTTCTTC. Using reference TRBV11-3 and TRBJ2-1 for the parts outside the CDR3, the full variable domain is EAGVVQSPRYKIIEKKQPVAFWCNPISGHNTLYWYLQNLGQGPELLIRYENEEAVDDSQLPKDRFSAERLKGVDSTLKIQPAELGDSAVYLCASSVNSGTNEQFFGPGTRLTVL.

The rearrangement uses TRBV7-2 and TRBJ2-3; 10 nucleotides agree with TRBD1. Unmatched junction bases numbered 5, after V lost 4 bases and J lost 7 bases. This CDR3 region has 14 residues. Germline assignment: CDR1 SGHTA and CDR2 FQGNSA. In DNA, the CDR3 is TGTGCCAGCAGCTCTGACAGGGGGCAATATACGCAGTATTTT. Amino acid sequence: CASSSDRGQYTQYF.

This clonotype was recorded a few times. The chain joins TRBV11-2 to TRBJ2-1, with D perhaps TRBD2 (5 bases). The germline V gene has CDR1 SGHAT and CDR2 FQNNGV. CDR3 length: 15 residues. Trimming removed 8 bases at V and 9 bases at J, with 23 bases between. The CDR3 DNA reads TGTGCCAGCGGAACAGACGGGAAAGAGAGGGCTGAGCAGTTCTTC. Its translation: CASGTDGKERAEQFF.